Listed below are T cell receptor beta chains from one sample, sequenced in a study of blood T cell repertoires in COVID-19. The table came from immunoSEQ multiplex PCR; TCRdb's copy has only in-frame clones and leaves some out. There are 130,000 or so clones in the sample; approximately 84% occur only once, and about 18% lies in the top ten. The sequencing input was peripheral blood. These receptors originate from a woman older than 75 with acute or convalescent COVID-19. Both conserved end residues are part of each CDR3. A D gene is named only where the DNA matches it firmly.

V gene	CDR3 length	D gene	J gene	CDR3 protein
TRBV28	17	-	TRBJ1-6	CASSLLATQQDNSPLHF
TRBV5-1	16	-	TRBJ2-5	CASSLAPEGPQETQYF
TRBV12-3/TRBV12-4	12	-	TRBJ2-7	CASSFSTYEQYF
TRBV5-4	12	-	TRBJ1-1	CASSNRKTEAFF
TRBV14	13	TRBD2	TRBJ2-7	CASSQTTGGQQYF
TRBV2	14	TRBD2	TRBJ2-3	CASRRASGTDTQYF
TRBV6-2/TRBV6-3	13	-	TRBJ2-7	CASSMGSASEQYF
TRBV18	14	-	TRBJ2-2	CASSPREDTGELFF
TRBV15	15	-	TRBJ2-5	CATREQGPSKETQYF
TRBV2	14	TRBD1	TRBJ1-6	CANADRGNGSPLHF
TRBV19	14	TRBD1	TRBJ1-1	CASTQTGSRPEAFF
TRBV7-9	14	TRBD1	TRBJ1-1	CASSPTGGLTEAFF
TRBV4-2	17	TRBD2	TRBJ2-5	CASSQHGNGLAQETQYF
TRBV4-3	17	TRBD2	TRBJ2-3	CASSLTSAGGPGDTQYF
TRBV7-9	14	-	TRBJ1-4	CASSRGGLREKLFF
TRBV7-2	14	TRBD1	TRBJ2-7	CASSRDRDRYEQYF
TRBV5-6	15	-	TRBJ2-5	CASSSLWAAEMAQYF
TRBV6-5	14	-	TRBJ1-1	CASTRTGFNTEAFF
TRBV18	16	-	TRBJ1-1	CASSPRRGQGNTEAFF
TRBV6-5	14	TRBD1	TRBJ2-3	CASSRTGSTDTQYF
TRBV4-3	14	TRBD1	TRBJ2-1	CASSQGAGGNEQFF
TRBV14	15	TRBD1	TRBJ1-6	CASSVRQGGDSPLHF
TRBV5-1	14	-	TRBJ2-3	CASRGFSDTDTQYF
TRBV27	17	TRBD1	TRBJ1-4	CASSRGPTGATNEKLFF
TRBV5-1	15	-	TRBJ1-4	CASAVTGTIGEKLFF
TRBV5-1	15	-	TRBJ2-3	CASMLLGEGTDTQYF
TRBV19	14	TRBD2	TRBJ2-1	CASSTTGTSGTQFF
TRBV5-6	15	-	TRBJ1-2	CASSSRPGFGYGYTF
TRBV27	15	-	TRBJ2-7	CASSLSSQVSYEQYF
TRBV29-1	12	-	TRBJ1-1	CSVERVNTEAFF
TRBV7-2	16	TRBD2	TRBJ2-1	CASRISGSGSYNEQFF
TRBV6-2/TRBV6-3	15	-	TRBJ1-2	CASSRNLQGGDGYTF
TRBV10-1	17	TRBD2	TRBJ2-1	CASSAGLAGVGGNEQFF
TRBV5-1	16	TRBD1	TRBJ2-2	CASSFFQGAISGELFF
TRBV5-1	16	-	TRBJ2-2	CASSTGAAIPAGELFF
TRBV7-6	16	TRBD1	TRBJ2-7	CASSFQTGGLSYEQYF
TRBV19	16	-	TRBJ1-4	CASSIGRTRPNEKLFF
TRBV7-8	13	TRBD1	TRBJ1-2	CASRRDREGGYTF
TRBV7-8	14	TRBD1	TRBJ1-5	CASASTGGNQPQHF
TRBV27	12	-	TRBJ2-1	CASSFPDNEQFF
TRBV27	14	-	TRBJ1-1	CASSLDWRFTEAFF
TRBV4-3	16	TRBD2	TRBJ2-1	CASSQGPSGRGREQFF
TRBV11-2	15	-	TRBJ2-1	CASSLNSRGWDEQFF
TRBV3-1/TRBV3-2	14	-	TRBJ1-2	CASSQRESSSGYTF
TRBV19	13	-	TRBJ1-2	CASRDSFNYGYTF
TRBV4-1	17	TRBD2	TRBJ2-5	CASSQDRAGGPLETQYF
TRBV27	17	TRBD1	TRBJ2-6	CASSFSGTAWGANVLTF
TRBV19	19	TRBD2	TRBJ2-1	CASSIEGDSGGRESNEQFF
TRBV29-1	17	TRBD1	TRBJ1-4	CSVEDPAGQGFGRKTVF
TRBV6-6	16	-	TRBJ1-6	CASNDRTSSYNSPLHF
TRBV19	15	-	TRBJ2-1	CASSISAGARNEQFF